These T cell receptor beta chains were read from a single sample in a study of CD8 T cell repertoires and HIV-1 epitope variants. Their antigens remain unidentified. Sequenced by immunoSEQ multiplex PCR; TCRdb stores in-frame clones only, minus some. The top ten clones hold 40% to 50% of a sample with 2,500 or so clones, about 76% of them seen once. The source material was cultured CD8+ T cells derived from PBMCs. Every receptor here comes from a male donor with HIV. The CDR3 runs from the conserved cysteine through the conserved F or W. The D gene is left open where the match is weak. Size is omitted from some rows. Given values are once, few, many or a class for expanded clones.

clone_size d_call j_call v_call cdr3_length cdr3_nt cdr3_aa
- - TRBJ2-5 TRBV6-5 15 TGTGCCAGCAGTTACTCGACCGCCTCACAAGAGACCCAGTACTTC CASSYSTASQETQYF
once - TRBJ1-4 TRBV6-5 15 TGTGCCAGCAGTCCTCAGGGGTGGGCTAATGAAAAACTGTTTTTT CASSPQGWANEKLFF
once TRBD1 TRBJ1-1 TRBV6-5 13 TGTGCCAGCAGTTTCAATCAGGGGGCTGAAGCTTTCTTT CASSFNQGAEAFF
hyperexpanded - TRBJ2-7 TRBV27 14 TGTGCCAGCAGTTCAGATGTCTCGGCCTACGAGCAGTACTTC CASSSDVSAYEQYF
- - TRBJ2-7 TRBV6-5 15 TGTGCCAGCAGTGCCCGGTCTGGGAGTGATTACGAGCAGTACTTC CASSARSGSDYEQYF
few TRBD1 TRBJ2-3 TRBV7-2 15 TGTGCCAGCAGCCCAGGACAGGGCAACACAGATACGCAGTATTTT CASSPGQGNTDTQYF
- TRBD1 TRBJ2-3 TRBV5-8 14 TGTGCCAGCAGCCCGGGGACAGGGGGAGATACGCAGTATTTT CASSPGTGGDTQYF
- - TRBJ2-5 TRBV27 10 TGTGCCAGCAGCGCCGCGGCCCAGTACTTC CASSAAAQYF
- TRBD1 TRBJ1-1 TRBV25-1 15 TGTGCCAGCAGTGCCAGGGGGCTAATGAACACTGAAGCTTTCTTT CASSARGLMNTEAFF
- TRBD1 TRBJ2-1 TRBV28 15 TGTGCCAGCAGTTCGGGACAGGGAGGAAGTAATGAGCAGTTCTTC CASSSGQGGSNEQFF
- - TRBJ2-7 TRBV14 14 TGTGCCAGCAGTCCTACTAGCTCCCACCGGGAGCAGTACTTC CASSPTSSHREQYF
few TRBD2 TRBJ2-3 TRBV28 18 TGTGCCAGCAGTTCACCCGGGACTAGCGGGATGTCCACAGATACGCAGTATTTT CASSSPGTSGMSTDTQYF
once - TRBJ2-3 TRBV7-8 15 TGTGCCAGCAGCCCTCTCGAGAGGTCCACAGATACGCAGTATTTT CASSPLERSTDTQYF
- TRBD1 TRBJ2-7 TRBV2 14 TGTGCCAGCAGTGCGGGACAGGACTCCTACGAGCAGTACTTC CASSAGQDSYEQYF
- - TRBJ1-6 TRBV2 13 TGTGCCAGCACCGAGGGACGAAATTCACCCCTCCACTTT CASTEGRNSPLHF
- TRBD2 TRBJ2-3 TRBV2 15 TGTGCCAGCAGTGAAGCGCTAGAGGGCGGGAGACCCGCGTATTTT CASSEALEGGRPAYF
- TRBD1 TRBJ1-2 TRBV7-2 12 TGTGCCAGACCTACAGGGGGCTATGGCTACACCTTC CARPTGGYGYTF
- - TRBJ2-7 TRBV5-6 15 TGTGCCAGCAGCTTGTGGCTTGCGTCCCCCTTCGAGCAGTACTTC CASSLWLASPFEQYF
- - TRBJ2-7 TRBV9 13 TGTGCCAGCAGCGTAGACGTAACTGACGAGCAGTACTTC CASSVDVTDEQYF
- TRBD1 TRBJ1-2 TRBV5-5 16 TGTGCCAGCAGCTTGGCCGAAGGGGGCCACCCCTATGGCTACACCTTC CASSLAEGGHPYGYTF
- TRBD1 TRBJ1-6 TRBV7-9 16 TGTGCCAGCAGCTTGGACAGGGTAGCCTATAATTCACCCCTCCACTTT CASSLDRVAYNSPLHF
- TRBD1 TRBJ1-5 TRBV7-2 15 TGTGCCAGCAGCAAAACCGGGACAGGGTATCAGCCCCAGCATTTT CASSKTGTGYQPQHF
- TRBD1 TRBJ2-1 TRBV6-1 12 TGTGCCAGCAGGGGACAGGGGGCGGTGCAGTTCTTC CASRGQGAVQFF
- - TRBJ1-2 TRBV19 13 TGTGCCAGTAGTATCGGGGGGTTCTATGGCTACACCTTC CASSIGGFYGYTF
few - TRBJ1-2 TRBV27 16 TGTGCCAGCAGTTTATCGTTCCTGTCAGCTAACTATGGCTACACCTTC CASSLSFLSANYGYTF
- - TRBJ2-2 TRBV15 14 TGTGCCACCAGCAGAGATATGACAGCCGGGGAGCTGTTTTTT CATSRDMTAGELFF
- - TRBJ2-6 TRBV28 15 TGTGCCAGCAGTCGGACAGCCTCTGGGGCCAACGTCCTGACTTTC CASSRTASGANVLTF
- - TRBJ2-1 TRBV29-1 17 TGCAGCGTTGAAGATGTTTTCGGGGGTGCGTCCTACAATGAGCAGTTCTTC CSVEDVFGGASYNEQFF
- - TRBJ2-7 TRBV1 13 TGCACCAGCAGCCATTCTCTGCGGTACGAGCAGTACTTC CTSSHSLRYEQYF
few - TRBJ1-1 TRBV27 13 TGTGCCAGCAGTTTAGGGGGAGGGACTGAAGCTTTCTTT CASSLGGGTEAFF
few TRBD1 TRBJ2-7 TRBV2 11 TGTGCCAGTACAGGGGGGTACGAGCAGTACTTC CASTGGYEQYF
- TRBD2 TRBJ2-5 TRBV2 14 TGTGCCAGCAGTTCTAGCGGACCCCAAGAGACCCAGTACTTC CASSSSGPQETQYF
large - TRBJ1-5 TRBV6-5 15 TGTGCCAGCAGTGGGGGGCAGGGGATACATCAGCCCCAGCATTTT CASSGGQGIHQPQHF
few TRBD2 TRBJ2-7 TRBV6-5 14 TGTGCCAGCAGTTCCCGGCTAGCGGGAGTGGAGCAGTACTTC CASSSRLAGVEQYF
- - TRBJ2-7 TRBV2 10 TGTGCCAGCAGGGACTACGAGCAGTACTTC CASRDYEQYF
- TRBD1 TRBJ2-2 TRBV5-1 15 TGCGCCAGCCGAATGGACAGGGCGAACACCGGGGAGCTGTTTTTT CASRMDRANTGELFF
few - TRBJ2-1 TRBV6-5 11 TGTGCCAGCAGTGAGGGGGGTGAGCAGTTCTTC CASSEGGEQFF
- - TRBJ2-5 TRBV27 15 TGTGCCAGCAGTTTATTTCAGGATTCCCAAGAGACCCAGTACTTC CASSLFQDSQETQYF
- - TRBJ2-7 TRBV29-1 12 TGCAGCGTTATTAAAGGGGTTTACGAGCAGTACTTC CSVIKGVYEQYF
- TRBD1 TRBJ1-4 TRBV7-6 20 TGTGCCAGCAGCTTTCAAACTCCTACAGGGGAAGGACTTGCTAATGAAAAACTGTTTTTT CASSFQTPTGEGLANEKLFF
- - TRBJ2-7 TRBV6-5 12 TGTGCCAGCAGTGGCAGATTCTACGAGCAGTACTTC CASSGRFYEQYF